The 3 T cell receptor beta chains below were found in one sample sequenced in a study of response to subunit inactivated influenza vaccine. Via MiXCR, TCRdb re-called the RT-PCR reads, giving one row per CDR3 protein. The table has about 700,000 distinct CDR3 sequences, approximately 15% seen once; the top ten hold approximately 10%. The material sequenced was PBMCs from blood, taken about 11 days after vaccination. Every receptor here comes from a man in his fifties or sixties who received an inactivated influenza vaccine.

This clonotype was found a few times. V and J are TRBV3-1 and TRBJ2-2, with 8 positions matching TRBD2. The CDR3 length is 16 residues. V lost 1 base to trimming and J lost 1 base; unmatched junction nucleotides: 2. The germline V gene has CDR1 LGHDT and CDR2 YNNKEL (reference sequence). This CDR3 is CASSQAGLVNTGELFF. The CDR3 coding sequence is TGTGCCAGCAGCCAAGCGGGACTAGTGAACACCGGGGAGCTGTTTTTT.

This CDR3 reads CASNSGTSGRDHEQFF. The DNA for the CDR3 is TGTGCCAGCAACAGCGGGACTAGCGGGAGGGACCATGAGCAGTTCTTC. This chain connects TRBV6-2 or TRBV6-3 to TRBJ2-1; 16 bases align to TRBD2. Trimming took 7 bases from V and 8 from J; bases not matched to a gene: 8. The length of the CDR3 is 16 residues. The V gene's germline CDR1 is MNHEY and CDR2 SVGEGT.

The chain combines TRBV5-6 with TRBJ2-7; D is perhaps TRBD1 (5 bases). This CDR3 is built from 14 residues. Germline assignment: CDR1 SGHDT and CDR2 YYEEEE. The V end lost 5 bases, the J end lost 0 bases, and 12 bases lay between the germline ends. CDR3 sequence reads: CASSVQGISYEQYF. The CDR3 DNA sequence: TGTGCCAGCAGTGTGCAGGGTATCTCCTACGAGCAGTACTTC.